Listed below are T cell receptor beta chains from one sample, sequenced in a study of beta chain features in type 1 diabetes. TCRdb's table, derived via immunoSEQ multiplex PCR, lists solely in-frame clones and lacks some. Of 250,000 to 350,000 clones in the sample, roughly 11% are singletons; the top ten hold about 0.015%. Sequencing used naive CD4+ T cells from blood. All receptors come from a woman in her twenties or thirties in good health. The CDR3 runs from the conserved cysteine through the conserved F or W. The D gene is left open where the match is weak. The size entry is marked missing in some rows and otherwise reads once, few, many or a size class.

abundance: few
d_gene: NA
j_gene: TRBJ2-7
v_gene: TRBV5-6
CDR3nt: TGTGCCAGCAGCTTGTCGGTTACCTACGAGCAGTACTTC
CDR3aa: CASSLSVTYEQYF

abundance: NA
d_gene: TRBD2
j_gene: TRBJ2-1
v_gene: TRBV27
CDR3nt: TGTGCCAGCAGCCAACGACTAGCGGGGCCAAATGAGCAGTTCTTC
CDR3aa: CASSQRLAGPNEQFF

abundance: NA
d_gene: TRBD1
j_gene: TRBJ1-2
v_gene: TRBV18
CDR3nt: TGTGCCAGCTCACCACCGTCAACAGGGGGTGGCTACACCTTC
CDR3aa: CASSPPSTGGGYTF

abundance: few
d_gene: TRBD1
j_gene: TRBJ2-6
v_gene: TRBV4-3
CDR3nt: TGCGCCAGCAGCCAAGAGGCCAGGGGGCTCGGGGCCAACGTCCTGACTTTC
CDR3aa: CASSQEARGLGANVLTF

abundance: few
d_gene: NA
j_gene: TRBJ2-1
v_gene: TRBV27
CDR3nt: TGTGCCAGCATGAGATCCTCCTACAATGAGCAGTTCTTC
CDR3aa: CASMRSSYNEQFF

abundance: NA
d_gene: NA
j_gene: TRBJ2-5
v_gene: TRBV20-1
CDR3nt: TGCAGTGCTAGCGAAGAGACCCAGTACTTC
CDR3aa: CSASEETQYF

abundance: NA
d_gene: NA
j_gene: TRBJ2-3
v_gene: TRBV7-3
CDR3nt: TGTGCCAGCAGCTCCTCCACAGATACGCAGTATTTT
CDR3aa: CASSSSTDTQYF

abundance: few
d_gene: TRBD2
j_gene: TRBJ2-1
v_gene: TRBV2
CDR3nt: TGTGCCAGCAGTGAAATAGCGGGAGGGGGTGAGCAGTTCTTC
CDR3aa: CASSEIAGGGEQFF

abundance: NA
d_gene: TRBD2
j_gene: TRBJ2-1
v_gene: TRBV10-3
CDR3nt: TGTGCCATCAGTGGGGCTAGCGGGAGAGGGGTCTCCTACAATGAGCAGTTCTTC
CDR3aa: CAISGASGRGVSYNEQFF

abundance: few
d_gene: NA
j_gene: TRBJ1-4
v_gene: TRBV18
CDR3nt: TGTGCCAGCTCACCGACAGCAACTAATGAAAAACTGTTTTTT
CDR3aa: CASSPTATNEKLFF

abundance: NA
d_gene: NA
j_gene: TRBJ1-5
v_gene: TRBV6-5
CDR3nt: TGTGCCAGCAGTTACTCTCGGGATCAGCCCCAGCATTTT
CDR3aa: CASSYSRDQPQHF

abundance: few
d_gene: NA
j_gene: TRBJ1-5
v_gene: TRBV4-3
CDR3nt: TGCGCCAGCAGCCAAGATCGGGGTAGCAATCAGCCCCAGCATTTT
CDR3aa: CASSQDRGSNQPQHF

abundance: few
d_gene: NA
j_gene: TRBJ2-5
v_gene: TRBV5-1
CDR3nt: TGCGCCAGCAGCCTGGGGGCCAACCAAGAGACCCAGTACTTC
CDR3aa: CASSLGANQETQYF

abundance: few
d_gene: TRBD1
j_gene: TRBJ2-5
v_gene: TRBV28
CDR3nt: TGTGCCAGCACCCCAGGGGGAGAAGAGACCCAGTACTTC
CDR3aa: CASTPGGEETQYF

abundance: NA
d_gene: NA
j_gene: TRBJ2-7
v_gene: TRBV7-8
CDR3nt: TGTGCCAGCAGCTTAGCGTTGGCACCTTTACCCTACGAGCAGTACTTC
CDR3aa: CASSLALAPLPYEQYF

abundance: few
d_gene: NA
j_gene: TRBJ1-1
v_gene: TRBV29-1
CDR3nt: TGCAGCGCCCCAGACAAGGCCGAAGCTTTCTTT
CDR3aa: CSAPDKAEAFF

abundance: NA
d_gene: NA
j_gene: TRBJ1-5
v_gene: TRBV30
CDR3nt: TGTGCCTGGAGTCCGGACTCAACGGGTCAGCCCCAGCATTTT
CDR3aa: CAWSPDSTGQPQHF

abundance: NA
d_gene: NA
j_gene: TRBJ2-5
v_gene: TRBV19
CDR3nt: TGTGCCAGTAGTATAGTCGGGCGGGAACGGGAGACCCAGTACTTC
CDR3aa: CASSIVGRERETQYF

abundance: NA
d_gene: TRBD2
j_gene: TRBJ2-1
v_gene: TRBV4-1
CDR3nt: TGCGCCAGCAGCCAGGGACTAGCGGGCCCTGTCTACAATGAGCAGTTCTTC
CDR3aa: CASSQGLAGPVYNEQFF

abundance: few
d_gene: TRBD2
j_gene: TRBJ2-7
v_gene: TRBV7-2
CDR3nt: TGTGCCAGCACAAGGCTAGCGGGAGGAAAAGCCGAGCAGTACTTC
CDR3aa: CASTRLAGGKAEQYF

abundance: few
d_gene: NA
j_gene: TRBJ2-6
v_gene: TRBV5-1
CDR3nt: TGCGCCAGCAGCTTGGGGTGGGAGGTGGCCAACGTCCTGACTTTC
CDR3aa: CASSLGWEVANVLTF

abundance: NA
d_gene: TRBD2
j_gene: TRBJ2-6
v_gene: TRBV11-2
CDR3nt: TGTGCCAGCAGCTTACCACGGGGGGCTGGGGCCAACGTCCTGACTTTC
CDR3aa: CASSLPRGAGANVLTF

abundance: NA
d_gene: NA
j_gene: TRBJ2-3
v_gene: TRBV7-7
CDR3nt: TGTGCTAGCAGCTTACAGGGTACAGATACGCAGTATTTT
CDR3aa: CASSLQGTDTQYF

abundance: NA
d_gene: NA
j_gene: TRBJ2-7
v_gene: TRBV2
CDR3nt: TGTGCCAGCACCCGACAGGGAGGCGAGCAGTACTTC
CDR3aa: CASTRQGGEQYF

abundance: few
d_gene: NA
j_gene: TRBJ1-1
v_gene: TRBV29-1
CDR3nt: TGCAGCGTTGGCGAGCCAGGTCTTGCGACTGAAGCTTTCTTT
CDR3aa: CSVGEPGLATEAFF

abundance: few
d_gene: NA
j_gene: TRBJ2-2
v_gene: TRBV7-9
CDR3nt: TGTGCCAGCACCGATCTAGGCACCGGGGAGCTGTTTTTT
CDR3aa: CASTDLGTGELFF

abundance: NA
d_gene: TRBD2
j_gene: TRBJ2-1
v_gene: TRBV2
CDR3nt: TGTGCCAGCAGAGGGACTAGCGGTTCGCTTGAGCAGTTCTTC
CDR3aa: CASRGTSGSLEQFF

abundance: NA
d_gene: TRBD1
j_gene: TRBJ2-2
v_gene: TRBV7-9
CDR3nt: TGTGCCAGCAGCTCGACAGGGGGCTTCACCGGGGAGCTGTTTTTT
CDR3aa: CASSSTGGFTGELFF

abundance: few
d_gene: NA
j_gene: TRBJ2-7
v_gene: TRBV10-3
CDR3nt: TGTGCCATCAGTGAGTCCGGAGGTCCCGGGGGAGACGAGCAGTACTTC
CDR3aa: CAISESGGPGGDEQYF

abundance: NA
d_gene: TRBD1
j_gene: TRBJ2-7
v_gene: TRBV18
CDR3nt: TGTGCCAGCTCGGTTGGACAGGGGACCTCCTACGAGCAGTACTTC
CDR3aa: CASSVGQGTSYEQYF

abundance: once
d_gene: NA
j_gene: TRBJ2-1
v_gene: TRBV28
CDR3nt: TGTGCCAGCAGTCCCTTGGGACTTCTCTACAATGAGCAGTTCTTC
CDR3aa: CASSPLGLLYNEQFF

abundance: few
d_gene: TRBD1
j_gene: TRBJ1-1
v_gene: TRBV29-1
CDR3nt: TGCAGCGTTGTTTTGTCAGGGGGCTTGAGCACTGAAGCTTTCTTT
CDR3aa: CSVVLSGGLSTEAFF

abundance: NA
d_gene: NA
j_gene: TRBJ1-3
v_gene: TRBV6-5
CDR3nt: TGTGCCAGCAGGTATCAGGGGACCGGAAACACCATATATTTT
CDR3aa: CASRYQGTGNTIYF

abundance: NA
d_gene: TRBD2
j_gene: TRBJ2-3
v_gene: TRBV10-3
CDR3nt: TGTGCCATCAGTCCCGGGGTAGCGGGGACAGATACGCAGTATTTT
CDR3aa: CAISPGVAGTDTQYF

abundance: few
d_gene: TRBD1
j_gene: TRBJ2-1
v_gene: TRBV15
CDR3nt: TGTGCCACCAGCAGTCAGACAGGGGACTACAATGAGCAGTTCTTC
CDR3aa: CATSSQTGDYNEQFF

abundance: few
d_gene: NA
j_gene: TRBJ2-5
v_gene: TRBV21-1
CDR3nt: TGTGCCAGCAGCAAATCCCGGGATGAAGAGACCCAGTACTTC
CDR3aa: CASSKSRDEETQYF

abundance: few
d_gene: NA
j_gene: TRBJ1-2
v_gene: TRBV4-3
CDR3nt: TGCGCCAGCAGCCAGTACGAAACACAATCTGGCTACACCTTC
CDR3aa: CASSQYETQSGYTF

abundance: NA
d_gene: NA
j_gene: TRBJ1-4
v_gene: TRBV21-1
CDR3nt: TGTGCCAGCAGCAAAGGGCCGGACACTTGCGGTGAAAAACTGTTTTTT
CDR3aa: CASSKGPDTCGEKLFF

abundance: NA
d_gene: NA
j_gene: TRBJ2-4
v_gene: TRBV18
CDR3nt: TGTGCCAGCTCACCATTACAGGGATCTGCCAAAAACATTCAGTACTTC
CDR3aa: CASSPLQGSAKNIQYF